The 22 T cell receptor beta chains below all came from one sample that was sequenced in a study of T cell changes during pregnancy in multiple sclerosis. Profiling relied on immunoSEQ multiplex PCR, and the TCRdb table lists in-frame clones only, not all of them. The table includes tens of thousands of clones, about 91% detected once. This material consisted of peripheral blood, taken in the first trimester of pregnancy. The origin of the receptors is a female donor with multiple sclerosis, enrolled in a pregnancy study.

V and J are TRBV7-2 and TRBJ2-7, with 9 nucleotides matching TRBD1. This CDR3 has 15 amino acids. The junction had 9 bases not matched to a gene; V was cut back by 5 bases and J by 4 bases. Germline CDR1 reads SGHTA; CDR2 reads FQGNSA. The CDR3 DNA reads TGTGCCAGCAGCCATTCGGGACAGGGCCTATACGAGCAGTACTTC. It is translated as CASSHSGQGLYEQYF.

This chain connects TRBV5-1 to TRBJ1-1, with 11 nucleotides matching TRBD1. J was trimmed by 0 bases and V by 4 bases; bases with no gene match: 2. This CDR3 contains 15 residues. From germline, CDR1 is SGHRS and CDR2 YFSETQ. CDR3 coding DNA: TGCGCCAGCAGCCGGACAGGGGGCCTGAACACTGAAGCTTTCTTT. Translating gives CASSRTGGLNTEAFF.

The V call is TRBV6-1, the J call TRBJ1-4, with 9 bases that match TRBD1. The junction had 7 bases not matched to a gene; V was cut back by 6 bases and J by 8 bases. Per germline, CDR1 MNHNS and CDR2 SASEGT. This CDR3 has 14 amino acids. The CDR3 DNA reads TGTGCCAGCAGCCTGGGACAGGGAAACGAAAAACTGTTTTTT. It is translated as CASSLGQGNEKLFF.

Of note for this clone: This CDR3 is also generated by other DNA sequences in the sample. The J gene is TRBJ2-3, the V gene TRBV6-5; 11 positions agree with TRBD2. Germline assignment: CDR1 MNHEY and CDR2 SVGAGI. The CDR3 totals 15 residues. J was trimmed by 2 bases and V by 6 bases; bases with no gene match: 4. The CDR3, as DNA: TGTGCCAGCAGCTCGACTAGCGGGGACACAGATACGCAGTATTTT. Translation gives CASSSTSGDTDTQYF.

The chain employs TRBV7-9 and TRBJ2-3; 10 bases fit TRBD1. CDR3 size: 16 residues. From germline, CDR1 is SEHNR and CDR2 FQNEAQ (reference sequence). Trimming took 6 bases from V and 2 from J; bases not matched to a gene: 8. DNA for the CDR3: TGTGCCAGCAGTCACCGACAGGGGGCGACCACAGATACGCAGTATTTT. This codes for CASSHRQGATTDTQYF.

The chain carries TRBV4-2 and TRBJ2-2; maybe TRBD1 (5 bases). In germline, CDR1 is LGHNA, CDR2 YNFKEQ. The CDR3 extends over 15 amino acids. Trimming took 1 base from V and 6 from J, leaving 12 bases between them. CDR3: CASSQGPVQAGELFF. CDR3 DNA sequence: TGTGCCAGCAGCCAAGGTCCAGTACAGGCCGGGGAGCTGTTTTTT.

V and J are TRBV7-8 and TRBJ2-1; 7 bases are shared with TRBD2. The length of the CDR3 is 13 residues. Trimming at V came to 5 bases and at J to 8 bases, leaving 6 bases not matched to a gene. Germline V gene data show CDR1 as SGHVS and CDR2 as FQNEAQ. The CDR3: CASSRGVGDEQFF. The DNA of the CDR3 is TGTGCCAGCAGCCGGGGGGTGGGGGATGAGCAGTTCTTC.

Concerning this clone: The sample holds other DNA sequences that translate to the same CDR3. The chain is built from TRBV29-1 and TRBJ2-7, with TRBD2 matching over 9 bases. The CDR3 totals 11 residues. With 6 bases clipped from V and 7 bases from J, the junction kept 4 bases outside the gene matches. Germline-derived CDR1 and CDR2 are SQVTM and ANQGSEA. CDR3 residues: CSVGLAWEQYF. CDR3 DNA: TGCAGCGTGGGACTAGCATGGGAGCAGTACTTC.

This clone has just one count. The chain joins TRBV9 to TRBJ2-2; maybe TRBD2 (7 bases). Germline-derived CDR1 and CDR2 are SGDLS and YYNGEE. The V end lost 6 bases, the J end lost 2 bases, and 14 bases lay between the germline ends. The CDR3 is made up of 15 amino acids. The CDR3 is CASKAGAGNTGELFF. The CDR3 region has the DNA TGTGCCAGCAAGGCGGGGGCGGGCAACACCGGGGAGCTGTTTTTT.

This rearrangement joins TRBV6-6 to TRBJ1-1; no clear D. Germline V gene sequence: CDR1 MNHNY, CDR2 SVGAGI (reference sequence). The CDR3 extends over 15 amino acids. Trimming took 6 bases from V and 1 from J, leaving 15 bases between them. Written as DNA, the CDR3 is TGTGCCAGCAGCCTTTCCGTGGCTCGGAACACTGAAGCTTTCTTT. Amino acid sequence: CASSLSVARNTEAFF.

This clone was counted once. The chain links TRBV19 to TRBJ1-4; D may be TRBD1 (6 bases). This CDR3 comprises 15 residues. The germline V gene encodes CDR1 LNHDA and CDR2 SQIVND (reference sequence). The V gene lost 6 bases and the J gene lost 6 bases, with 17 bases spanning the gap. The CDR3 DNA sequence: TGTGCCAGTAGAAGAGGGGGACACCGGGATGAAAAACTGTTTTTT. Residues: CASRRGGHRDEKLFF.

About this clone itself: The same CDR3 also results from other DNA sequences found in this sample. The J gene is TRBJ1-1, the V gene TRBV7-2; TRBD1 agrees at 8 bases. Germline trimming cut 5 bases from V and 5 bases from J; bases unmatched to any gene: 7. The germline V gene has CDR1 SGHTA and CDR2 FQGNSA. The CDR3 is 14 amino acids. CDR3 protein: CASSLQGVGTEAFF. For the CDR3, the DNA is TGTGCCAGCAGCCTACAGGGGGTCGGGACTGAAGCTTTCTTT.

The genes are TRBV10-3 and TRBJ2-7; D possibly corresponds to TRBD2 (6 bases). Germline CDR1 reads ENHRY; CDR2 reads SYGVKD. The CDR3 length is 16 residues. Trimming left V 1 base short and J 6 bases short, with 19 bases between. Here the CDR3 DNA reads TGTGCCATCAGTGAGTTTGGGCCCAGCGGGCTCTCCGAGCAGTACTTC. It yields the protein CAISEFGPSGLSEQYF.

The rearrangement uses TRBV9 and TRBJ1-2; D remains unclear. Trimming left V 4 bases short and J 2 bases short, with 12 bases between. CDR1 SGDLS and CDR2 YYNGEE come from the germline V gene. The CDR3 runs 14 residues. CDR3 bases: TGTGCCAGCAGCCCCCCTAGGCAGAACTATGGCTACACCTTC. This translates into CASSPPRQNYGYTF.

The chain recombines TRBV6-1 with TRBJ2-1; TRBD1 might be the D (5 bases). Trimming pared 4 bases from V and 9 bases from J, leaving 16 bases between. Germline V gives CDR1 MNHNS, CDR2 SASEGT. This CDR3 has 14 residues. The CDR3 protein is CASSATQVMGEQFF. CDR3 nucleotides: TGTGCCAGCAGTGCAACACAGGTGATGGGTGAGCAGTTCTTC.

This chain joins TRBV2 and TRBJ1-5, with 9 bases aligning to TRBD1. With V trimmed by 7 bases and J by 2 bases, 6 bases remained unmatched. Looked up from germline, CDR1 is SNHLY and CDR2 is FYNNEI. This CDR3 is 15 amino acids long. CDR3 in DNA: TGTGCCAGCACCCTGACAGGGGGGGGCAATCAGCCCCAGCATTTT. The encoded protein is CASTLTGGGNQPQHF.

A single count supports this clone. J is TRBJ1-1 and V is TRBV6-5; TRBD1 might be the D (6 bases). Germline V CDR1 and CDR2: MNHEY, SVGAGI. V lost 2 bases to trimming and J lost 1 base, with 14 bases between them. The CDR3 runs to 16 residues. The CDR3 is CASSYLPRQANTEAFF. The CDR3, as DNA: TGTGCCAGCAGTTACCTGCCGCGACAGGCGAACACTGAAGCTTTCTTT.

The V and J genes are TRBV18 and TRBJ2-5, with 9 bases identical to TRBD1. Trimming removed 1 base from V and 4 bases from J; junction bases left unmatched: 10. Germline CDR1 KGHSH, CDR2 LQKENI. The CDR3 contains 17 residues. CDR3 sequence reads: CASSPLSGQGMIETQYF. Here the CDR3 DNA reads TGTGCCAGCTCACCACTTTCAGGACAGGGGATGATAGAGACCCAGTACTTC.

This sequence joins TRBV30 and TRBJ2-5; 7 bases fit TRBD2. The CDR3 totals 16 residues. The trim removed 1 base at V and 0 bases at J, leaving 8 bases unmatched. Germline CDR1 GTSNPN, CDR2 SVGIG (reference sequence). CDR3: CAWSASLSGYQETQYF. The CDR3 DNA is TGTGCCTGGAGTGCGAGCCTTAGCGGGTACCAAGAGACCCAGTACTTC.

J is TRBJ2-5 and V is TRBV6-1; D is unresolved. Per the germline V gene, CDR1 is MNHNS and CDR2 is SASEGT. The germline V and J ends were trimmed by 4 bases and 2 bases, with 8 bases remaining between them. The CDR3 has 13 residues. The CDR3 reads CASSVGQQETQYF. The CDR3 nucleotides read TGTGCCAGCAGTGTGGGCCAGCAAGAGACCCAGTACTTC.

This clone was detected once. The chain combines TRBV5-1 with TRBJ2-4; tentative D call: TRBD2 (6 bases). Trimming left V 0 bases short and J 0 bases short, with 10 bases between. CDR1 SGHRS and CDR2 YFSETQ come from the germline V gene. This CDR3 has 16 amino acids. The CDR3 sequence: CASSLVGGEAKNIQYF. CDR3 sequence (DNA): TGCGCCAGCAGCTTGGTTGGCGGGGAAGCCAAAAACATTCAGTACTTC.

The chain combines TRBV30 with TRBJ1-3; D uncertain. With 1 base removed from V and 4 bases from J, the gap between germline ends came to 5 bases. From germline, CDR1 is GTSNPN and CDR2 SVGIG (reference sequence). This CDR3 contains 12 residues. The CDR3 region has the DNA TGTGCCTGGAGTGGCGGGGGAAACACCATATATTTT. Its translation is CAWSGGGNTIYF.